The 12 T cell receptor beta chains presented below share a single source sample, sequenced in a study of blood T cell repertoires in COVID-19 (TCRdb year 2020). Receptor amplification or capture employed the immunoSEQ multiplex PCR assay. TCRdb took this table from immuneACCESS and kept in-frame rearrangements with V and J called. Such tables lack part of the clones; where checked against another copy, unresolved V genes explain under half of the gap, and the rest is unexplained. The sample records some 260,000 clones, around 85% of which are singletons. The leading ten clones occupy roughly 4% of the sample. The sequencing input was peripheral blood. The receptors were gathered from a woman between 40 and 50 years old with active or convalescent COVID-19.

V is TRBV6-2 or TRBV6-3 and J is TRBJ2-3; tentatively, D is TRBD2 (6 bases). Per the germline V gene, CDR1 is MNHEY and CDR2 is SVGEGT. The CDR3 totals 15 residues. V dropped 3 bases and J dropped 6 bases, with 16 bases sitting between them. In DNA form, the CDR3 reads TGTGCCAGCAGTTATTACGTGGCGGGGAGGGATACGCAGTATTTT. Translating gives CASSYYVAGRDTQYF.

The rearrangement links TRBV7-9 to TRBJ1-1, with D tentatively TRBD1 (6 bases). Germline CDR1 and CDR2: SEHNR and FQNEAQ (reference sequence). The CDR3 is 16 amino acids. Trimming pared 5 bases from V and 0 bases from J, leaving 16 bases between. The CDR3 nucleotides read TGTGCCAGCAGCGTACCTTGGACAGTCATGAACACTGAAGCTTTCTTT. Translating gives CASSVPWTVMNTEAFF.

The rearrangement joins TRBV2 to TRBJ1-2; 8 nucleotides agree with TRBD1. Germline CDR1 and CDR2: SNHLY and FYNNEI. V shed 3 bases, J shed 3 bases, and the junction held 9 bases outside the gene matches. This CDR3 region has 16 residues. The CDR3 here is CASSDLTSQGDYGYTF. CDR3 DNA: TGTGCCAGCAGTGATTTAACCTCACAGGGGGACTATGGCTACACCTTC.

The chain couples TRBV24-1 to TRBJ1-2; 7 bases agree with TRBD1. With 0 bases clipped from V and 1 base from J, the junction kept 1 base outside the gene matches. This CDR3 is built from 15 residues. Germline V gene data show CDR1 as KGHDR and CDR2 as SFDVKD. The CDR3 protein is CATSDLGTDNYGYTF. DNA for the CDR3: TGTGCCACCAGTGATTTGGGGACAGATAACTATGGCTACACCTTC.

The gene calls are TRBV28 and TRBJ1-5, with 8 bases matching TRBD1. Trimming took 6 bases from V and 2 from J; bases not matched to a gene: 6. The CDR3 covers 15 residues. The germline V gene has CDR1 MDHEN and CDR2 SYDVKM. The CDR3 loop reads CASRLPTGGNQPQHF. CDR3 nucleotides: TGTGCCAGCAGGCTCCCGACAGGGGGCAATCAGCCCCAGCATTTT.

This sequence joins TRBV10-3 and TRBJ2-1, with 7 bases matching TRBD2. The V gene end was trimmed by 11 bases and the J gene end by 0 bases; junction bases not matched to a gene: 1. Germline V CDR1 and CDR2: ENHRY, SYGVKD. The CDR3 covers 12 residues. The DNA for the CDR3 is TGTGCCGGCGGGAGCTCCTACAATGAGCAGTTCTTC. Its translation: CAGGSSYNEQFF.

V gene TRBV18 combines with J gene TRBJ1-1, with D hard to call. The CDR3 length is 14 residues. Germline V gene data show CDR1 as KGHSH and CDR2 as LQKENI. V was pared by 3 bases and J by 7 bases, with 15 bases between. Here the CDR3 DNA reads TGTGCCAGCTCACCTCGGGAAGGAGGTAATGAAGCTTTCTTT. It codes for CASSPREGGNEAFF.

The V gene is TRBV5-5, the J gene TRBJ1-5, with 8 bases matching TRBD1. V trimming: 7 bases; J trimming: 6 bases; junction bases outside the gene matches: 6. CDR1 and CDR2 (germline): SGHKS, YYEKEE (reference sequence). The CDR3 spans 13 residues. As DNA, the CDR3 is TGTGCCAGCGGAGGACAGGGCGGTCAGCCCCAGCATTTT. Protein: CASGGQGGQPQHF.

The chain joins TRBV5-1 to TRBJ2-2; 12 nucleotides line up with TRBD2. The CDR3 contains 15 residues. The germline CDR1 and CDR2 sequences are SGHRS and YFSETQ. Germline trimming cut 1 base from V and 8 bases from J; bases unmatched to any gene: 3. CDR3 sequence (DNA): TGCGCCAGCAGCTTGTCCGGGACTAGCGGGGGGGAGCTGTTTTTT. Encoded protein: CASSLSGTSGGELFF.

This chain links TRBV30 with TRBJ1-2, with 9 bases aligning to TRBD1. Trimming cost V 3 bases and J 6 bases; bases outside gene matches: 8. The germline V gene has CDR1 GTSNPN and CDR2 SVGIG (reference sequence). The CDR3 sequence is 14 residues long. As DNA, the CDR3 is TGTGCCTGGAGCGGGACAGGGAGTATGCATGGCTACACCTTC. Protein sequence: CAWSGTGSMHGYTF. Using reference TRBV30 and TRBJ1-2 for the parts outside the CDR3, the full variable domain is SQTIHQWPATLVQPVGSPLSLECTVEGTSNPNLYWYRQAAGRGLQLLFYSVGIGQISSEVPQNLSASRPQDRQFILSSKKLLLSDSGFYLCAWSGTGSMHGYTFGSGTRLTVV.

The CDR3 DNA follows: TGTGCCATCAGATCGACAGGGGGCGACACTGAAGCTTTCTTT. It is translated as CAIRSTGGDTEAFF. The chain links TRBV10-3 to TRBJ1-1, with 10 bases identical to TRBD1. This CDR3 comprises 14 residues. In germline, CDR1 is ENHRY, CDR2 SYGVKD. The trim removed 6 bases at V and 3 bases at J, leaving 4 bases unmatched.

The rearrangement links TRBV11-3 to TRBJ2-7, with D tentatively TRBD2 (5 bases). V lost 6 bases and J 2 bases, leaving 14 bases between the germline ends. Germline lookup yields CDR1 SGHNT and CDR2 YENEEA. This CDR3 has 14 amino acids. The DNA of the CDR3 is TGTGCCAGCAGGAATACTAGGTTTCCCTACGAGCAGTACTTC. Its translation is CASRNTRFPYEQYF.